The present entry profiles one T cell receptor beta chain with its context. What it binds is unknown. This entry is derived from a study of OX40 agonist ivuxolimab in advanced cancers. Study-wide context: Patients with hepatocellular carcinoma, melanoma, renal cell or head and neck cancer made up the dose-escalation patients.

Method: immunoSEQ multiplex PCR; TCRdb's copy keeps in-frame clones and lacks some. The sample contains 90,000 to 150,000 clones, around 87% of which appear only once. Trimming took off 6 bases at V and 1 base at J, with 15 bases between the two ends. Looked up from germline, CDR1 is LGHNA and CDR2 is YSLEER. This CDR3 contains 15 residues. Study observations and caveats: Averaging showed that CD8+ T cells had more expanded clones than CD4+ did. Antigen specificity remained undetermined for the expanded peripheral T cells.

The chain is built from TRBV4-3 and TRBJ2-5; weak D call: TRBD2 (6 bases). The source of this sequence is an adult with an advanced solid tumor such as melanoma, head and neck, liver or kidney cancer. The input for sequencing was CD4+ or CD8+ T cells sorted from blood, taken in a trial of the OX40 agonist ivuxolimab. In nucleotides, the CDR3 is TGCGCCAGCAGTCAGACCGGGACTTCCCAAGAGACCCAGTACTTC. Translated: CASSQTGTSQETQYF.